The subject of this entry is one T cell receptor (beta chain). Its antigen is not identified. The length of the CDR3 is 15 residues. V gave up 7 bases and J gave up 0 bases; unmatched junction bases: 10. Germline V lookup: CDR1 SQVTM, CDR2 ANQGSEA. These data are taken from a study of response to subunit inactivated influenza vaccine. MiXCR was run by TCRdb on the RT-PCR reads, yielding one entry per CDR3 protein. The sample has 650,000 to 800,000 distinct CDR3 sequences, under 20% seen once; the top ten hold 9.5% to 13%. Broader study findings: A suggestion made by the authors is that each seasonal influenza vaccination recruits few new T cells.

The sequence was collected from a man aged 50 to 59 who received an inactivated influenza vaccine. Material: PBMCs from blood, obtained approximately 5 days after vaccination. The chain links TRBV29-1 to TRBJ2-3, with TRBD1 matching over 7 bases. The CDR3: CSARWDSSSTDTQYF. CDR3 sequence (DNA): TGCAGCGCCCGTTGGGACAGTTCTAGCACAGATACGCAGTATTTT.